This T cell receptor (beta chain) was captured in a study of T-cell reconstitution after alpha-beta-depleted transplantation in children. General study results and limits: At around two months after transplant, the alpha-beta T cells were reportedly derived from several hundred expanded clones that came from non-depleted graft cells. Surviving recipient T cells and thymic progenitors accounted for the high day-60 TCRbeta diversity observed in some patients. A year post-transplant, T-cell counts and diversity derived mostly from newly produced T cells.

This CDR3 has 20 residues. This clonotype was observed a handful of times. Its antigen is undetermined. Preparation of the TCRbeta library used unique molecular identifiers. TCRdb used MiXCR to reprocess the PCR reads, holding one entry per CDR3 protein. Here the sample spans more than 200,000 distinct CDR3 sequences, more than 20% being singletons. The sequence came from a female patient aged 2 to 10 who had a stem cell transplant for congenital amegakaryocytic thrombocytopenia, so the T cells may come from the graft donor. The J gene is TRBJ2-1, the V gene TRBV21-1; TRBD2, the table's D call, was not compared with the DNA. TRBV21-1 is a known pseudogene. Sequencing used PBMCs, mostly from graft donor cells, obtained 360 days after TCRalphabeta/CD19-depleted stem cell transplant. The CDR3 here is CASSNKVPGLANSSYNEQFF. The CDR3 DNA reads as TGTGCCAGCAGCAATAAAGTGCCGGGACTAGCGAACAGCTCCTACAATGAGCAGTTCTTC.